Given below is one T cell receptor (beta chain) in context. The antigen is undetermined. This record comes from a study of cytomegalovirus exposure and HLA in healthy donors. Regarding the study as a whole: In a later analysis, TCR beta V- and J-gene trimming was associated with a missense DCLRE1C variant.

This CDR3 comprises 16 residues. The germline V gene encodes CDR1 MDHEN and CDR2 SYDVKM. PCR used 60 Vbeta primers and 13 Jbeta primers. Some clones are missing from TCRdb's copy, which holds only in-frame ones; the method was immunoSEQ multiplex PCR. The repertoire holds around 180,000 clones, with roughly four fifths as singletons. The sequencing sample was made of PBMCs. J is TRBJ2-5 and V is TRBV28; 14 nucleotides align to TRBD2. The J call is in doubt because the DNA end fits TRBJ2-7 better. The TCR originated in a woman aged 45-65 years in good health and CMV-seronegative. The CDR3 protein is CASRTSGRARTYEQYF. The CDR3 nucleotides are TGTGCCAGCAGGACTAGCGGGAGGGCCCGGACCTACGAGCAGTACTTC.